The TCR beta chain under discussion was sequenced for a study of T-cell reconstitution after alpha-beta-depleted transplantation in children. For TCRbeta, the library was prepared with unique molecular identifiers. TCRdb redid the calling of the PCR reads with MiXCR, one entry per CDR3 protein. The profile shows around 78,000 distinct CDR3 sequences, about 7% of them singletons. This clonotype was seen many times. Losses at the gene ends were 5 bases for V and 0 bases for J; bases not matched to a gene: 4. CDR3 length equals 15 residues. Germline values: CDR1 SEHNR, CDR2 FQNEAQ (reference sequence). Sample: PBMCs from the stem cell graft donor, taken from the stem cell graft. The chain is built from TRBV7-9 and TRBJ2-1; 7 bases align to TRBD1. The source is a human donor who donated a stem cell graft to a child with acute lymphoblastic leukemia. The CDR3 protein is CASSLRDSSYNEQFF. In nucleotides, the CDR3 is TGTGCCAGCAGCCTAAGGGACAGCTCCTACAATGAGCAGTTCTTC.